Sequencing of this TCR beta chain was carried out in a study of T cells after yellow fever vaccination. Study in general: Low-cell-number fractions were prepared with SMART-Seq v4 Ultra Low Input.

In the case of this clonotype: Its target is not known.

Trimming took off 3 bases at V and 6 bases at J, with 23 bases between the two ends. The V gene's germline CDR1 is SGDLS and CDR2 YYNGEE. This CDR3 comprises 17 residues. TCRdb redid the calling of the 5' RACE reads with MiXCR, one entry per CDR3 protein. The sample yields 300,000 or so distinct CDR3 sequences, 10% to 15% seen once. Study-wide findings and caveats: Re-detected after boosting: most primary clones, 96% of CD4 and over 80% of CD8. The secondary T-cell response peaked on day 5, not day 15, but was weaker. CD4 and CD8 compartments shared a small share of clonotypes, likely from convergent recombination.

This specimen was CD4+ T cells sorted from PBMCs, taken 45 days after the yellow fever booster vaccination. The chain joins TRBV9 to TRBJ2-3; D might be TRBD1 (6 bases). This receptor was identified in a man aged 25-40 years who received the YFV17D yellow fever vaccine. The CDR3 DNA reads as TGTGCCAGCAGCGCTTCTAGGACAGACCTTTGGCTGGATACGCAGTATTTT. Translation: CASSASRTDLWLDTQYF.